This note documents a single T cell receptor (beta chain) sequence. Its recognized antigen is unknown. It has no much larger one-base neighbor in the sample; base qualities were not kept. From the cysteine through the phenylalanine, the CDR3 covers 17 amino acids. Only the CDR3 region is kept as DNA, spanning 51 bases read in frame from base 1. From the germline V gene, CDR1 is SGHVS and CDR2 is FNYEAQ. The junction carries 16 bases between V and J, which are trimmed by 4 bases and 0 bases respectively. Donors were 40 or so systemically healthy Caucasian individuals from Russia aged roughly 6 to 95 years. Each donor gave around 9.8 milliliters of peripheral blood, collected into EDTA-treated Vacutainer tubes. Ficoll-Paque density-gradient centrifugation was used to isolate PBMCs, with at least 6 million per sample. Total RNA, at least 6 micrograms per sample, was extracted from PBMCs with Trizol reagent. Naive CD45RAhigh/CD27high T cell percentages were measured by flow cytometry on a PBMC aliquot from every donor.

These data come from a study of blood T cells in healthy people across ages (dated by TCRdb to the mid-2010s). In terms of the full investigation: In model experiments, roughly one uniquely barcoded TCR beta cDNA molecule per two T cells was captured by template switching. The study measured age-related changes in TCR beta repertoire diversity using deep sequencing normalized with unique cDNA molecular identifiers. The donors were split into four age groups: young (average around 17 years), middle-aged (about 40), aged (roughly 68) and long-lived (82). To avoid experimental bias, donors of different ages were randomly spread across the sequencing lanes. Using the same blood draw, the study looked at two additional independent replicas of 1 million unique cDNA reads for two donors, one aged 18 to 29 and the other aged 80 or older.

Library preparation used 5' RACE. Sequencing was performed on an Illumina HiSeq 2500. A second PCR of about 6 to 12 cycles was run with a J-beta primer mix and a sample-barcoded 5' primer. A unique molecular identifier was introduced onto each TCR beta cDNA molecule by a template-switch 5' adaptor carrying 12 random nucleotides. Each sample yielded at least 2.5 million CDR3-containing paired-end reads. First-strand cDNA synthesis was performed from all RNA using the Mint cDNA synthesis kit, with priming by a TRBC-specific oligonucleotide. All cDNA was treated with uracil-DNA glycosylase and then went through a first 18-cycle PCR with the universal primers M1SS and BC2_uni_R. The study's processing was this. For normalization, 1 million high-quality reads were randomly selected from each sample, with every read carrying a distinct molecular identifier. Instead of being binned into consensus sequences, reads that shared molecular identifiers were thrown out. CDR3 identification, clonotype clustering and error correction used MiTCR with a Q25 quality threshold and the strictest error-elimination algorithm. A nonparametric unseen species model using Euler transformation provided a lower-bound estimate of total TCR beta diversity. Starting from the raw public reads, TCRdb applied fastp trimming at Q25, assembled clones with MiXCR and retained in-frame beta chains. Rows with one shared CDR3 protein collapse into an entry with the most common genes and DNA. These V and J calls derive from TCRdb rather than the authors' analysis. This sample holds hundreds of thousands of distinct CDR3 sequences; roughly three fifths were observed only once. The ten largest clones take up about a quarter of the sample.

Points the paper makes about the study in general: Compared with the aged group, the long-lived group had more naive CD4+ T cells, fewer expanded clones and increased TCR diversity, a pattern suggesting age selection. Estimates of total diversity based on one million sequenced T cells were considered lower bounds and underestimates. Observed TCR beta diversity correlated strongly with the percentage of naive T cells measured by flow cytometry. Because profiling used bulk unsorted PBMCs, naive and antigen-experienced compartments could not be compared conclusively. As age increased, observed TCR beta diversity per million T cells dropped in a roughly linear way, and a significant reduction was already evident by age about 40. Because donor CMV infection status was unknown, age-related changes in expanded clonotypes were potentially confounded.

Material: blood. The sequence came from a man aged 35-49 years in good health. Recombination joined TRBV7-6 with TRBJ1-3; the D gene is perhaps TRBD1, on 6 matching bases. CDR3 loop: CASSSLRQDLSGNTIYF. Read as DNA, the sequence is TGTGCCAGCAGCTCTCTACGACAGGACCTCTCTGGAAACACCATATATTTT.